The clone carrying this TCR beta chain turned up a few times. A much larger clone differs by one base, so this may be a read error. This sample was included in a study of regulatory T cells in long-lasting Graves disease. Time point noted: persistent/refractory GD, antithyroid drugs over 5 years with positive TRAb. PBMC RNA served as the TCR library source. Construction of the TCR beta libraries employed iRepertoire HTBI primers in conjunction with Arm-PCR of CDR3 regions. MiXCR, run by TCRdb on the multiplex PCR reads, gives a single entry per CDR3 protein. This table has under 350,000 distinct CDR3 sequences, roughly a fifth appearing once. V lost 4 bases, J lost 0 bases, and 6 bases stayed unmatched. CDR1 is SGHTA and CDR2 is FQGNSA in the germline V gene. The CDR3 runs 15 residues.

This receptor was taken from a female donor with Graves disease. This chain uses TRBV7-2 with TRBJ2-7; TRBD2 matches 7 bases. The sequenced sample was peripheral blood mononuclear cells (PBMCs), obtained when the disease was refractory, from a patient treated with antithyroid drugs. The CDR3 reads CASSSAPSGSYEQYF. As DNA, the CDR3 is TGTGCCAGCAGCTCAGCTCCTAGCGGCTCCTACGAGCAGTACTTC.